The 17 T cell receptor beta chains below come from one sample, sequenced in a study of blood T cell repertoires in COVID-19 (TCRdb year 2020). Receptors were amplified or captured by the immunoSEQ multiplex PCR assay. TCRdb obtained this table from immuneACCESS and retained in-frame rearrangements with V and J assigned. These tables miss some clones; where compared with another copy, unresolved V genes account for less than half of the shortfall, and the remainder is unexplained. The sample data list about 220,000 clones, and roughly 87% of these were observed just once. The ten largest clonotypes hold over 1.5% of the sample. What was sequenced was peripheral blood. Receptors were obtained from a man aged 40-55 years with active or convalescent COVID-19.

V usage is TRBV6-5 and J usage is TRBJ2-7, with 11 bases aligning to TRBD2. CDR1 MNHEY and CDR2 SVGAGI come from the germline V gene. The CDR3 consists of 14 residues. V trimming: 5 bases; J trimming: 0 bases; junction bases outside the gene matches: 0. This chain's CDR3 is CASSLAGGSYEQYF. The CDR3 nucleotides read TGTGCCAGCAGTCTAGCGGGAGGCTCCTACGAGCAGTACTTC.

The chain combines TRBV4-2 with TRBJ2-1; TRBD1 might be the D (6 bases). The V end was cut by 4 bases, the J end by 5 bases, with 12 bases between. The V gene's germline CDR1 is LGHNA and CDR2 YNFKEQ. This CDR3 is 14 amino acids long. The CDR3 region has the DNA TGTGCCAGCAGCCGGGATCCAGGGGACAATGAGCAGTTCTTC. This gives the protein CASSRDPGDNEQFF.

This chain uses TRBV2 with TRBJ2-7; 9 positions match TRBD1. Germline CDR1 and CDR2: SNHLY and FYNNEI. The CDR3 loop spans 14 amino acids. Trimming removed 5 bases from V and 4 bases from J; junction bases left unmatched: 6. The CDR3 sequence is CASSLSGTGYEQYF. DNA for the CDR3: TGTGCCAGCAGTTTATCCGGGACAGGGTACGAGCAGTACTTC.

The V gene is TRBV30, the J gene TRBJ1-6, with 7 bases lining up with TRBD1. The CDR3 loop spans 16 amino acids. The germline gives CDR1 GTSNPN, CDR2 SVGIG (reference sequence). V was pared by 5 bases and J by 0 bases, with 7 bases of the junction left unmatched. The CDR3 spells CAWGREGASYNSPLHF. The CDR3 DNA sequence: TGTGCCTGGGGACGGGAGGGGGCCTCCTATAATTCACCCCTCCACTTT. The whole variable domain, remainder taken from reference TRBV30 and TRBJ1-6, is SQTIHQWPATLVQPVGSPLSLECTVEGTSNPNLYWYRQAAGRGLQLLFYSVGIGQISSEVPQNLSASRPQDRQFILSSKKLLLSDSGFYLCAWGREGASYNSPLHFGNGTRLTVT.

This rearrangement joins TRBV7-9 to TRBJ2-7, with 7 bases lining up with TRBD1. Per the germline V gene, CDR1 is SEHNR and CDR2 is FQNEAQ (reference sequence). Losses at the gene ends were 6 bases for V and 0 bases for J; bases not matched to a gene: 8. The CDR3 extends over 15 amino acids. The DNA of the CDR3 is TGTGCCAGCAGTGAACAGGGGACCACCTCCTACGAGCAGTACTTC. Translating gives CASSEQGTTSYEQYF.

The chain employs TRBV19 and TRBJ1-5; D is unclear. V dropped 0 bases and J dropped 7 bases, with 13 bases sitting between them. In germline, CDR1 is LNHDA, CDR2 SQIVND (reference sequence). This CDR3 contains 15 residues. CDR3 region: CASSIDGWGGQPQHF. CDR3 DNA sequence: TGTGCCAGTAGTATAGATGGGTGGGGAGGACAGCCCCAGCATTTT.

The chain employs TRBV10-2 and TRBJ1-2, with TRBD1 as a possible D gene (6 bases). This CDR3 contains 14 residues. From germline, CDR1 is WSHSY and CDR2 SAAADI. Trimming removed 3 bases from V and 7 bases from J, with 15 bases in between. The DNA for the CDR3 is TGCGCCAGCAGTGACCTGCCAGGGGTCGGTGGCTACACCTTC. Translated: CASSDLPGVGGYTF.

J is TRBJ1-3 and V is TRBV27; D is perhaps TRBD1 (5 bases). The CDR3 sequence is 15 residues long. Trimming shortened V by 7 bases and J by 1 base, and 14 bases separated the two germline ends. Germline V lookup: CDR1 MNHEY, CDR2 SMNVEV (reference sequence). In DNA, the CDR3 is TGTGCCAGCAAAAACGGGGGGGATTCTGGAAACACCATATATTTT. The encoded protein is CASKNGGDSGNTIYF.

The chain recombines TRBV28 with TRBJ2-7; possible D gene TRBD1, 5 bases. CDR3 size: 14 residues. V dropped 3 bases and J dropped 2 bases, with 11 bases sitting between them. Germline V gene lookup returns CDR1 MDHEN and CDR2 SYDVKM. CDR3 DNA: TGTGCCAGCAGTTTTCAGGGATTTACCTACGAGCAGTACTTC. Translation: CASSFQGFTYEQYF.

J is TRBJ1-3 and V is TRBV28; no firm D call. Trimming shortened V by 8 bases and J by 1 base, and 6 bases separated the two germline ends. The CDR3 extends over 12 amino acids. Germline V gives CDR1 MDHEN, CDR2 SYDVKM. CDR3 nucleotides: TGTGCCAGCTTTATTTCTGGAAACACCATATATTTT. Translation gives CASFISGNTIYF.

This clone showed up just a few times. One end of the junction varies from germline; a read error may be responsible. This sequence joins TRBV7-3 and TRBJ2-2; the match to TRBD1 covers 9 bases. Germline V CDR1 and CDR2: SGHTA, FQGTGA. CDR3 length: 16 amino acids. The CDR3 DNA reads as TGTGCCAGCAGCGTAACAGGGGGCGTGAGCACCGGGGAGCTGTTTTTT. Translating it yields CASSVTGGVSTGELFF.

In nucleotides, the CDR3 is TGTGCCAGCAGTGCCCCCTTCCCCCCCAATAGGTATTTT. Translation gives CASSAPFPPNRYF. The rearrangement uses TRBV25-1 and TRBJ2-3; D is undetermined. V lost 4 bases, J lost 14 bases, and 19 bases lay in between. Germline V CDR1 and CDR2: MGHDK, SYGVNS. The CDR3 consists of 13 residues.

The J gene is TRBJ2-7, the V gene TRBV28; possibly TRBD1 for D (5 bases). CDR3 length: 11 amino acids. Germline V CDR1 and CDR2: MDHEN, SYDVKM. V was shortened by 7 bases and J by 6 bases, with 10 bases between the two germline ends. CDR3 loop: CASTRRGEQYF. The CDR3 region has the DNA TGTGCCAGCACCAGAAGGGGCGAGCAGTACTTC.

This chain uses TRBV6-5 with TRBJ1-6; D is ambiguous. This CDR3 region has 15 residues. Deletions cut 1 base from V and 0 bases from J, with 4 bases between. Germline V gene sequence: CDR1 MNHEY, CDR2 SVGAGI. In DNA, the CDR3 is TGTGCCAGCAGTTACTTTAGCTCCTATAATTCACCCCTCCACTTT. Encoded protein: CASSYFSSYNSPLHF.

This chain links TRBV5-5 with TRBJ2-2; D call uncertain. Germline CDR1 reads SGHKS; CDR2 reads YYEKEE (reference sequence). The CDR3 loop spans 16 amino acids. V lost 1 base to trimming and J lost 7 bases, with 17 bases between them. The CDR3 DNA sequence: TGTGCCAGCAGCTTGTACGACTTTTCCCTCCTCGGGGAGCTGTTTTTT. As protein: CASSLYDFSLLGELFF.

This chain joins TRBV15 and TRBJ1-6; D might be TRBD1 (5 bases). The V end was cut by 0 bases, the J end by 3 bases, with 12 bases between. CDR1 LNHNV and CDR2 YYDKDF come from the germline V gene (reference sequence). This CDR3 contains 17 residues. The CDR3 region has the DNA TGTGCCACCAGCAGAGATCGGACAAACTACTATAATTCACCCCTCCACTTT. It specifies CATSRDRTNYYNSPLHF.

The V and J genes are TRBV2 and TRBJ2-1, with a possible D match to TRBD1 (5 bases). Germline V gives CDR1 SNHLY, CDR2 FYNNEI. The ends were cut back, 4 bases at V and 3 bases at J, with 7 bases in the middle. The CDR3 sequence is 13 residues long. The CDR3 protein is CASSVQGYNEQFF. As DNA, the CDR3 is TGTGCCAGCAGTGTGCAGGGCTACAATGAGCAGTTCTTC.